This TCR beta chain was found in a study of blood T cell repertoires in COVID-19. Sequencing was performed with immunoSEQ multiplex PCR; in TCRdb, only in-frame clones are kept and a portion is missing. Of approximately 180,000 clones in the sample, over 80% are singletons; the top ten hold almost 8.5%. Germline values: CDR1 MDHEN, CDR2 SYDVKM. J lost 2 bases, V lost 7 bases, and 12 bases had no gene match. CDR3 size: 16 residues. This clone was counted only a few times. This rearrangement joins TRBV28 to TRBJ2-7; 9 bases map to TRBD2. The sequenced material came from peripheral blood. This receptor was identified in a woman aged 70-85 years with acute or convalescent COVID-19. The CDR3 coding sequence is TGTGCCAGCACCAAACGGCTAGCGGGGTTAACCTACGAGCAGTACTTC. Its translation is CASTKRLAGLTYEQYF. The full variable domain, its missing parts supplied by reference TRBV28 and TRBJ2-7, is DVKVTQSSRYLVKRTGEKVFLECVQDMDHENMFWYRQDPGLGLRLIYFSYDVKMKEKGDIPEGYSVSREKKERFSLILESASTNQTSMYLCASTKRLAGLTYEQYFGPGTRLTVT.